These 17 T cell receptor beta chains were all obtained from the same sample, sequenced in a study of memory CD8 T cells in hepatitis C reinfection. Time point noted: peak reinfection, 3 to 8 weeks after reinfection detection. The sorted cells went straight to TCR sequencing with no prior in vitro expansion. Libraries were prepared by immunoSEQ multiplex PCR; TCRdb keeps only in-frame clonotypes and omits some of them. The sample carries 35,000 to 55,000 clones, more than 75% recorded once. Specimen: naive CD8+ T cells sorted from blood. The receptors were sampled from a man aged 18 to 29 with hepatitis C virus infection.

The chain joins TRBV5-6 to TRBJ2-3; 8 nucleotides match TRBD1. The germline gives CDR1 SGHDT, CDR2 YYEEEE. Trimming cost V 4 bases and J 6 bases; bases outside gene matches: 13. The CDR3 runs 16 residues. The CDR3 region is CASSTTGTGHRDTQYF. The CDR3 DNA follows: TGTGCCAGCAGCACGACAGGGACAGGCCACCGGGATACGCAGTATTTT. The variable domain in full, with the rest retrieved from reference TRBV5-6 and TRBJ2-3, is DAGVTQSPTHLIKTRGQQVTLRCSPKSGHDTVSWYQQALGQGPQFIFQYYEEEERQRGNFPDRFSGHQFPNYSSELNVNALLLGDSALYLCASSTTGTGHRDTQYFGPGTRLTVL.

V and J are TRBV9 and TRBJ2-1; D is possibly TRBD1 (5 bases). Germline-derived CDR1 and CDR2 are SGDLS and YYNGEE. V was pared by 0 bases and J by 4 bases, with 11 bases between. CDR3 size: 15 residues. Here the CDR3 DNA reads TGTGCCAGCAGCGTAGATTGGGGCCGATACAATGAGCAGTTCTTC. This gives the protein CASSVDWGRYNEQFF.

The chain is built from TRBV9 and TRBJ2-2; the match to TRBD2 covers 13 bases. There are 16 residues in the CDR3. Germline V gene lookup returns CDR1 SGDLS and CDR2 YYNGEE. The V segment lost 5 bases and the J segment 7 bases; nucleotides outside the gene matches: 8. The CDR3 reads CASSPGLAGRGGELFF. In DNA, the CDR3 is TGTGCCAGCAGTCCGGGACTAGCGGGACGAGGCGGGGAGCTGTTTTTT. The full variable domain, in which reference TRBV9 and TRBJ2-2 provide the parts outside the CDR3, is DSGVTQTPKHLITATGQRVTLRCSPRSGDLSVYWYQQSLDQGLQFLIQYYNGEERAKGNILERFSAQQFPDLHSELNLSSLELGDSALYFCASSPGLAGRGGELFFGEGSRLTVL.

The chain recombines TRBV4-3 with TRBJ1-4, with a tentative D call TRBD1 (5 bases). The germline CDR1 and CDR2 sequences are LGHNA and YSLEER. CDR3 length: 15 amino acids. Trimming pared 0 bases from V and 11 bases from J, leaving 16 bases between. The CDR3 DNA reads as TGCGCCAGCAGCCAAGAAGGCCAGGGATTTCAGAAACTGTTTTTT. Protein: CASSQEGQGFQKLFF.

The rearrangement links TRBV6-1 to TRBJ2-5; 7 bases are shared with TRBD2. Germline V lookup: CDR1 MNHNS, CDR2 SASEGT. With V trimmed by 6 bases and J by 5 bases, 12 bases remained unmatched. The CDR3 is made up of 15 amino acids. The CDR3 spells CASSLGGESRETQYF. The CDR3 region has the DNA TGTGCCAGCAGCCTGGGGGGGGAAAGCAGGGAGACCCAGTACTTC.

The sample holds one count of this clone. This rearrangement joins TRBV21-1 to TRBJ2-2; TRBD2 is the table's D call and was not checked against the DNA. TRBV21-1 is shown as a pseudogene. The CDR3 runs to 16 residues. CDR3 DNA: TGTGCCATCGGACTAGCGGGGGGTTCGTTTCCCGGGGAGCTGTTTTTT. It is translated as CAIGLAGGSFPGELFF.

V gene TRBV6-5 combines with J gene TRBJ2-7; the D gene is possibly TRBD1 (6 bases). From germline, CDR1 is MNHEY and CDR2 SVGAGI. V lost 2 bases to trimming and J lost 0 bases, with 11 bases between them. This CDR3 region has 15 residues. CDR3 coding DNA: TGTGCCAGCAGTTACACTCAGGGGTACTCCTACGAGCAGTACTTC. It codes for CASSYTQGYSYEQYF.

The chain is built from TRBV28 and TRBJ2-7; 7 bases are shared with TRBD1. The V and J ends lost 2 bases and 2 bases, in that order; junction bases with no gene match: 15. CDR1 and CDR2 from the germline V gene are MDHEN and SYDVKM. There are 18 residues in the CDR3. CDR3 residues: CASSLHTKETGSPYEQYF. The DNA for the CDR3 is TGTGCCAGCAGTTTACATACCAAAGAGACAGGGTCCCCCTACGAGCAGTACTTC. Full variable domain (missing parts from reference TRBV28 and TRBJ2-7): DVKVTQSSRYLVKRTGEKVFLECVQDMDHENMFWYRQDPGLGLRLIYFSYDVKMKEKGDIPEGYSVSREKKERFSLILESASTNQTSMYLCASSLHTKETGSPYEQYFGPGTRLTVT.

The chain uses TRBV18 and TRBJ2-1; TRBD2 agrees at 13 bases. The V gene's germline CDR1 is KGHSH and CDR2 LQKENI. The CDR3 spans 17 residues. The V segment lost 2 bases and the J segment 5 bases; nucleotides outside the gene matches: 6. The CDR3 loop reads CASSPTAGTSGDNEQFF. CDR3 coding DNA: TGTGCCAGCTCACCAACCGCCGGGACTAGCGGGGACAATGAGCAGTTCTTC.

This chain joins TRBV9 and TRBJ2-3; 8 bases fit TRBD1. The length of the CDR3 is 15 residues. Trimming removed 2 bases from V and 6 bases from J; junction bases left unmatched: 8. Per the germline V gene, CDR1 is SGDLS and CDR2 is YYNGEE. The CDR3 sequence is CASSVETGVFDTQYF. CDR3 nucleotide sequence: TGTGCCAGCAGCGTCGAGACAGGGGTATTCGATACGCAGTATTTT.

The chain recombines TRBV6-5 with TRBJ2-1, with D perhaps TRBD2 (5 bases). This CDR3 is built from 15 residues. V shed 5 bases and J shed 7 bases, with 18 bases lying between them. Germline V CDR1 and CDR2: MNHEY, SVGAGI. The CDR3 spells CASSAPSSNGNEQFF. The CDR3 coding sequence is TGTGCCAGCAGTGCCCCCTCTAGCAATGGAAATGAGCAGTTCTTC.

In the case of this clone: A read error may account for a junction end that differs from germline. The chain combines TRBV27 with TRBJ2-2, with 9 bases lining up with TRBD1. The CDR3 consists of 17 residues. From germline, CDR1 is MNHEY and CDR2 SMNVEV (reference sequence). CDR3 nucleotides: TGTACCAGCAGTTTCAGGGGGGGACAGGGTGTCACCGGGGAGCTGTTTTTT. It specifies CTSSFRGGQGVTGELFF.

The chain joins TRBV9 to TRBJ2-1; 8 nucleotides agree with TRBD2. The germline gives CDR1 SGDLS, CDR2 YYNGEE. V trimming: 0 bases; J trimming: 4 bases; junction bases outside the gene matches: 3. CDR3 size: 15 residues. This CDR3 is CASSVAGGSYNEQFF. The CDR3 nucleotides are TGTGCCAGCAGCGTAGCGGGAGGGTCATACAATGAGCAGTTCTTC.

The chain is built from TRBV9 and TRBJ2-3; 11 bases are shared with TRBD2. Trimming took 0 bases from V and 2 from J; bases not matched to a gene: 8. The CDR3 sequence is 18 residues long. CDR1 is SGDLS and CDR2 is YYNGEE in the germline V gene. DNA of the CDR3: TGTGCCAGCAGCGTAGATGATGGGACTAGCGGATACACAGATACGCAGTATTTT. Protein product: CASSVDDGTSGYTDTQYF. Using reference TRBV9 and TRBJ2-3 for the parts outside the CDR3, the full variable domain is DSGVTQTPKHLITATGQRVTLRCSPRSGDLSVYWYQQSLDQGLQFLIQYYNGEERAKGNILERFSAQQFPDLHSELNLSSLELGDSALYFCASSVDDGTSGYTDTQYFGPGTRLTVL.

The genes are TRBV29-1 and TRBJ2-3; D possibly corresponds to TRBD2 (5 bases). The CDR3 extends over 14 amino acids. CDR1 and CDR2 from the germline V gene are SQVTM and ANQGSEA. Trimming stripped 3 bases from V and 2 bases from J, with 12 bases between. The CDR3 loop reads CSVEGEGTTDTQYF. The CDR3 nucleotides read TGCAGCGTTGAGGGAGAAGGCACCACAGATACGCAGTATTTT.

The chain combines TRBV29-1 with TRBJ2-7; maybe TRBD2 (6 bases). The V end lost 7 bases, the J end lost 7 bases, and 17 bases lay between the germline ends. The CDR3 is made up of 12 amino acids. Germline V CDR1 and CDR2: SQVTM, ANQGSEA. This chain's CDR3 is CSALRAGGEQYF. CDR3 in DNA: TGCAGCGCCCTCCGGGCCGGAGGGGAGCAGTACTTC.

A single count supports this clone. The CDR3 loop reads CASSPAENYGYTF. The CDR3 coding sequence is TGCGCCAGCAGCCCTGCCGAGAACTATGGCTACACCTTC. This chain joins TRBV4-3 and TRBJ1-2; D call uncertain. V lost 4 bases and J 2 bases, leaving 8 bases between the germline ends. Germline V gene data show CDR1 as LGHNA and CDR2 as YSLEER. The CDR3 covers 13 residues.